This T cell receptor beta chain was found in a study of tissue T cells after allogeneic stem cell transplantation. Findings and caveats of the study: Only a limited share of tissue TCRs appeared in blood or spleen. The patient cohort was small and clinically heterogeneous, with limited sampling depth.

Assay used: immunoSEQ multiplex PCR; TCRdb lists only in-frame clones, some missing. Among approximately 4,900 clones listed, around 43% were seen once. Time point given: mouse harvest day 14 after allogeneic transplant. Mouse grafts combined 10^7 T-cell-depleted bone marrow cells with 10^6 splenic CD5+ T cells. B6 (H2b) cells into BALB/c (H2d) mice; tissues taken at day 7 or 14. This clone was counted a few times. Antigen: not known. The genes are named according to mouse. The read gets to within 1 residue of the CDR3 end, and the germline J gene fills in the rest. CDR1 and CDR2 from the germline V gene are LGHNA and YSYQKL. V lost 1 base and J lost 7; bases outside the gene matches: 3. CDR3 length: 14 amino acids.

The specimen sequenced was gut tissue. The rearrangement links TRBV2 to TRBJ1-1, with TRBD1 matching 10 bases. This TCR was recovered from a female BALB/c mouse given C57BL/6 T cells with graft-versus-host disease after an allogeneic hematopoietic cell transplant. The covered CDR3 bases are TGTGCCAGCAGCCAAGCCGGGACAGGGGTAGAAGTCTTC. Its protein product is CASSQAGTGVEVF. The full-length CDR3 reads as CASSQAGTGVEVFF.